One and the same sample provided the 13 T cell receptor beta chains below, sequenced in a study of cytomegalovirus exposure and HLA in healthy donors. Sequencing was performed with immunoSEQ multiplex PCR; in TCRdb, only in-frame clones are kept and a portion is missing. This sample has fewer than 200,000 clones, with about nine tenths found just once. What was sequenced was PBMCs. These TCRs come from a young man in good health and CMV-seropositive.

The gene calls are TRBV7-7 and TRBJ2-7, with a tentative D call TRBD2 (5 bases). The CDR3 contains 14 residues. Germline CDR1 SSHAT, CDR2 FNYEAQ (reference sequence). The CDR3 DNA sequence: TGTGCTAGCCCCCCCTCGGCGGGTGACGACGAGCAGTACTTC. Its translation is CASPPSAGDDEQYF.

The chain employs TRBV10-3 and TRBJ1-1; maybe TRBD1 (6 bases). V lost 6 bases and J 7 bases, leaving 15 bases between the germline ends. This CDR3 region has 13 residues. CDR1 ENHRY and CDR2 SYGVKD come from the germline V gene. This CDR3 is CAISTGTIIEAFF. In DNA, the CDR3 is TGTGCCATCAGCACCGGGACAATCATTGAAGCTTTCTTT.

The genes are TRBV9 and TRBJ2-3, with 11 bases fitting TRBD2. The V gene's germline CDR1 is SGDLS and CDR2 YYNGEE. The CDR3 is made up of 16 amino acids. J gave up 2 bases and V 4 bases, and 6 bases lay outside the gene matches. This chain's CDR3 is CASSQGTSGDTDTQYF. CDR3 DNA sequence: TGTGCCAGCAGCCAGGGGACTAGCGGCGACACAGATACGCAGTATTTT.

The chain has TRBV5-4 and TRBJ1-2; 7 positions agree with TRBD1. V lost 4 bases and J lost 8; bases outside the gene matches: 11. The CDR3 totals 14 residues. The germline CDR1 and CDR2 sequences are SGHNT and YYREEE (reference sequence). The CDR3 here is CASSAAGGSGGYTF. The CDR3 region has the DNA TGTGCCAGCAGCGCCGCAGGGGGATCAGGGGGCTACACCTTC.

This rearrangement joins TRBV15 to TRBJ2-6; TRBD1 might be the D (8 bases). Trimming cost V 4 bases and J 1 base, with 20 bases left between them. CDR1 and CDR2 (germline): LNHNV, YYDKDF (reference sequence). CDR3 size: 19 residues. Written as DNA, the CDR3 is TGTGCCACCAGCACCGGGAGGACAGGGTACGAATCTGGGGCCAACGTCCTGACTTTC. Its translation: CATSTGRTGYESGANVLTF.

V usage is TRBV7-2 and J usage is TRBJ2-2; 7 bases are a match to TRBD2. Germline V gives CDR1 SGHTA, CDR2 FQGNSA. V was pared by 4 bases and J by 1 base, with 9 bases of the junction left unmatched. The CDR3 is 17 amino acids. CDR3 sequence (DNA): TGTGCCAGCAGCTCCAGGGTCAGCGGGGTGAACACCGGGGAGCTGTTTTTT. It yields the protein CASSSRVSGVNTGELFF.

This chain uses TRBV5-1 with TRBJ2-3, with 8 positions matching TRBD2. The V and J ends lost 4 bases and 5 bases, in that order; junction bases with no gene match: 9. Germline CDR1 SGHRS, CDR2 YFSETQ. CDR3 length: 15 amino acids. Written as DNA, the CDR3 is TGCGCCAGCAGCCGTCTCGGGGGGGCAGGAGATACGCAGTATTTT. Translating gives CASSRLGGAGDTQYF. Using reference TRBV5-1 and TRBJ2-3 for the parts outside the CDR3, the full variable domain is KAGVTQTPRYLIKTRGQQVTLSCSPISGHRSVSWYQQTPGQGLQFLFEYFSETQRNKGNFPGRFSGRQFSNSRSEMNVSTLELGDSALYLCASSRLGGAGDTQYFGPGTRLTVL.

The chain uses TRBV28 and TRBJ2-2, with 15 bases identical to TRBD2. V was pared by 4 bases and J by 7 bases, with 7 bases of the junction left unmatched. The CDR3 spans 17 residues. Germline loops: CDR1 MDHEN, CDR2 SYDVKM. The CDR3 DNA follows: TGTGCCAGCAGTTACGGCGGACTAGCGGGAGGGGGCGGGGAGCTGTTTTTT. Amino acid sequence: CASSYGGLAGGGGELFF.

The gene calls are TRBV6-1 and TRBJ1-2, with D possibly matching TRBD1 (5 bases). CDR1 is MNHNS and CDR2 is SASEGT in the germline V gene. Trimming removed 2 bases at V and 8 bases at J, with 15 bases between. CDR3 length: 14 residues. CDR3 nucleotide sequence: TGTGCCAGCAGTGAAAAAGAGGACACTGTCGGCTACACCTTC. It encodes CASSEKEDTVGYTF.

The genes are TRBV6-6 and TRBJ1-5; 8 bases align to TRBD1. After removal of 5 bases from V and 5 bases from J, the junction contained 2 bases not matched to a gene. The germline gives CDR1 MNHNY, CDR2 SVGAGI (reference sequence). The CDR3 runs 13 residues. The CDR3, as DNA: TGTGCCAGCAGTCAGGGGGCTGATCAGCCCCAGCATTTT. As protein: CASSQGADQPQHF.

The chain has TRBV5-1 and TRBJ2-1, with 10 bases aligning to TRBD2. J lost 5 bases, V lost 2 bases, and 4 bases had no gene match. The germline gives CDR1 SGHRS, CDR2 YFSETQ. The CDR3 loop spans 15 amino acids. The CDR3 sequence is CASSLGLAVNNEQFF. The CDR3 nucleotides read TGCGCCAGCAGCTTAGGACTAGCGGTTAACAATGAGCAGTTCTTC.

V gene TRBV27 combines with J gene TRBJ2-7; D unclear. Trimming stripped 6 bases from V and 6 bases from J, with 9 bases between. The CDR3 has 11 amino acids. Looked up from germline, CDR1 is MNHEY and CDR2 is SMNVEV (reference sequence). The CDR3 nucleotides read TGTGCCAGCAGCTCCGGTGGCGAGCAGTACTTC. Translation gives CASSSGGEQYF.

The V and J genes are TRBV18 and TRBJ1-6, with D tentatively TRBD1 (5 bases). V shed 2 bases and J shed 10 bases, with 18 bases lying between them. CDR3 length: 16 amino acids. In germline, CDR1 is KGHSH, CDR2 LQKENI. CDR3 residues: CASSPASGQGWSPLHF. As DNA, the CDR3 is TGTGCCAGCTCACCAGCCAGTGGGCAGGGTTGGTCACCCCTCCACTTT.